The sequence of this T cell receptor beta chain was determined in a study of T cells in Graves' hyperthyroidism and ophthalmopathy. TCR beta CDR3 regions were amplified from RNA transcripts. Carried out on the TCR CDR3, a first-round RT-PCR used the HTBI primer set. Using its own MiXCR run on the multiplex PCR reads, TCRdb lists one record per CDR3 protein. The repertoire holds about 46,000 distinct CDR3 sequences, with 49% as singletons. Newly diagnosed hyperthyroidism patients aged 18 to 65 years had disease lasting under 2 months. Diagnoses used clinical symptoms, serum thyroxine and TRAb, thyroid ultrasound and orbital computed tomography. This CDR3 comprises 15 residues. J gave up 4 bases and V 7 bases, and 11 bases lay outside the gene matches. CDR1 DFQATT and CDR2 SNEGSKA come from the germline V gene (reference sequence).

The rearrangement joins TRBV20-1 to TRBJ2-7; TRBD2 agrees at 12 bases. Sequencing used peripheral blood or thyroid tissue (not recorded which). The receptor was isolated from a woman between 45 and 60 years old with Graves' hyperthyroidism. The CDR3 DNA reads TGCAGTGTGCGGCTAGCGGGAGGGCCGGTTTACGAGCAGTACTTC. This translates into CSVRLAGGPVYEQYF.